This entry features one TCR beta chain sequence. The antigen is not known. There was relapse after autologous stem cell transplantation in every patient, and there was variation in brentuximab vedotin exposure. Complete response, partial response or progressive disease was recorded as best response. This sample is drawn from a study of PD-1 blockade in classical Hodgkin lymphoma. Study outcomes and limitations: It was reported that newly diagnosed patients had less baseline TCR diversity than healthy donors. Complete responders started with a diversity level that resembled newly diagnosed patients at baseline. At C4D1, TCR diversity had climbed significantly for CD4+ cells, though not for CD8+ cells.

Some clones are missing from TCRdb's copy, which holds only in-frame ones; the method was immunoSEQ multiplex PCR. The data show approximately 41,000 clones, around 80% seen once. Germline-derived CDR1 and CDR2 are MNHEY and SMNVEV (reference sequence). V shed 5 bases and J 1 base; nucleotides not matched to a gene: 7. The CDR3 runs to 15 residues. The chain joins TRBV27 to TRBJ1-1; TRBD1 aligns across 7 bases. This receptor was identified in a human donor with classical Hodgkin lymphoma. Specimen: peripheral blood mononuclear cells (PBMCs), collected at baseline. The DNA of the CDR3 is TGTGCCAGCAGTGACCACAGGGGTGCGAACACTGAAGCTTTCTTT. This sequence encodes CASSDHRGANTEAFF.